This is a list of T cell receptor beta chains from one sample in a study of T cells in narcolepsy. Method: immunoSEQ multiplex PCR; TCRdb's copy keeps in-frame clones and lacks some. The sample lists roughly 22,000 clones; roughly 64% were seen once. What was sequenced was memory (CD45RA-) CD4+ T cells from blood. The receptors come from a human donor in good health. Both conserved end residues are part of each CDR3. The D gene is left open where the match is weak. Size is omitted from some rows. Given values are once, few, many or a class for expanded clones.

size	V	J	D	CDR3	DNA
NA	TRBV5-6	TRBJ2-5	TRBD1	CASSPYGQGVQTQYF	TGTGCCAGCAGCCCCTACGGACAGGGCGTACAGACCCAGTACTTC
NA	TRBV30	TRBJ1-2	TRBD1	CAWKRDRSTNYGYTF	TGTGCCTGGAAGAGGGACAGGAGTACTAACTATGGCTACACCTTC
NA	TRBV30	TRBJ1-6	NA	CACLNRVSLHF	TGTGCCTGCCTAAACAGGGTGAGCCTCCACTTT
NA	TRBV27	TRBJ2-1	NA	CASSLLGPANNEQFF	TGTGCCAGCAGCCTCCTAGGGCCGGCTAACAATGAGCAGTTCTTC
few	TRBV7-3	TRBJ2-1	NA	CASSLKPQGDEQFF	TGTGCCAGCAGCTTAAAACCCCAGGGCGATGAGCAGTTCTTC
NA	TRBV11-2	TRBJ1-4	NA	CASSRTNEKLFF	TGTGCCAGCAGCCGCACTAATGAAAAACTGTTTTTT
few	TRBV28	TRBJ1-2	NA	CASSPDSHGYTF	TGTGCCAGCAGTCCAGACAGTCATGGCTACACCTTC
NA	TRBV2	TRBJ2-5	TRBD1	CASSGQGDQTQYF	TGTGCCAGCAGCGGACAGGGGGACCAGACCCAGTACTTC
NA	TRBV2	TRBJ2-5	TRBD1	CASSGGGQGETQYF	TGTGCCAGCAGTGGAGGGGGACAGGGCGAGACCCAGTACTTC
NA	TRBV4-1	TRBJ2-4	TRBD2	CASSQDGAGGGKNIQYF	TGCGCCAGCAGCCAAGATGGGGCGGGAGGAGGCAAAAACATTCAGTACTTC